Sequencing of this T cell receptor (beta chain) was carried out in a study of spatial heterogeneity in lung cancer (dated by TCRdb to the late 2010s). For the wider study: Donors were 72 patients with early-stage, untreated non-small cell lung cancer from the lung TRACERx cohort. Both alpha and beta chains were TCR-sequenced in samples taken at surgery, namely 220 tumor regions, more than 62 matched nontumor lung samples and just over 55 PBMC samples. TCR alpha and beta repertoires were quantitatively compared across multiple tumor regions, matched nontumor lung and blood in non-small cell lung cancer. Follow-up PBMC samples were sequenced whenever available, and the median time to follow-up was roughly two years after resection. In the raw uncorrected reads, each unique combination of TCR and UMI appeared more than ten times on average. Beta-chain transcripts were consistently detected in greater numbers than alpha-chain transcripts, which likely reflects a higher abundance of beta-chain transcripts. Nonsynonymous mutation counts, determined by whole-exome sequencing of tumor tissue, were related to TCR repertoire features. The paper's findings and limits, for the study overall: Ubiquitous expanded tumor TCRs were found in blood more often at tumor resection than at routine follow-up. Comparisons of baseline and follow-up blood repertoires included only around 15 patients. Additional single-cell paired TCR alpha and beta sequencing was considered necessary to confirm, at a functional level, the hypothesis that regional TCRs recognize regional mutations.

In light of the paper, this sample's time point label describes: blood at routine non-recurrence follow-up after resection. TCR sequencing used whole RNA extracted from tumor and nontumor lung tissue, or from cryopreserved PBMC samples, without cell sorting. Only patients for whom sufficient RNA was available from at least two tumor regions were selected for TCR sequencing. This clonotype was seen more than once but under ten times. Its antigen is still unknown. No per-base quality is available; no much larger clone lies one base away. The germline V gene sets CDR1 to MNHNS and CDR2 to SASEGT. The CDR3 spans 19 residues, from the cysteine through the phenylalanine. Only the CDR3 region is kept as DNA, spanning 57 bases read in frame from base 1. V is clipped by 2 bases and J by 0 bases, and the sequence between their germline boundaries is 22 bases long. Library method: 5' RACE. The reads were generated on a NextSeq 500. The TCR library protocol attached a unique molecular identifier to each TCR cDNA molecule to allow correction of PCR and sequencing errors. The authors' pipeline ran thus. TCR identification, UMI-based error correction and CDR3 extraction were performed with Decombinator tools. Expanded TCRs were defined as those above a frequency of 2 per 1,000, corresponding to the top 1% of the tumor frequency distribution. Each repertoire was subsampled 100 times to 5,000 TCRs, after which Renyi diversity was computed with the R vegan package. CDR3 similarity networks were built from amino acid triplet string-kernel similarity, with CDR3s being connected when pairwise similarity was above 0.82. TCRdb's own reprocessing of the public reads used fastp at Q25 and MiXCR and kept productive beta chains. Merged by CDR3 protein, the rows form single entries marked with the most common genes and DNA. TCRdb, rather than the study authors, made the V and J calls. The sample table shows 95,000 to 130,000 distinct CDR3 sequences, and 12% are seen once. The top ten hold roughly 15% of the sample.

The sequence derives from a male donor with early-stage non-small cell lung cancer. Recombination linked TRBV6-1 to TRBJ1-2, and the D gene may be TRBD1, 6 bases matching. Sequencing used PBMCs, obtained at follow-up. The CDR3 is CASSERLGGQSTANYGYTF. The DNA is TGTGCCAGCAGTGAACGGTTGGGAGGACAGTCGACAGCTAACTATGGCTACACCTTC.